Listed below are T cell receptor beta chains from one sample, sequenced in a study of T cells after yellow fever vaccination. Via MiXCR, TCRdb re-called the 5' RACE reads, giving one row per CDR3 protein. The sample includes some 250,000 distinct CDR3 sequences, roughly 3.7% seen only once; the top ten take about 19%. The sequencing used PBMCs, collected 15 days after the yellow fever booster vaccination. These receptor sequences come from a man between 18 and 35 years old who received the YFV17D yellow fever vaccine. Both conserved end residues are part of each CDR3. A D gene is named only where the DNA matches it firmly. Clone sizes are given selectively: once, few, many, or a class where the clone is expanded.

d_call	v_call	j_call	clone_size	cdr3_aa	cdr3_nt
.	TRBV5-6	TRBJ2-5	many	CASSAREGGETQYF	TGTGCCAGCAGCGCACGAGAGGGTGGGGAGACCCAGTACTTC
.	TRBV20-1	TRBJ2-3	many	CSARTDTQYF	TGCAGTGCTAGAACAGATACGCAGTATTTT
.	TRBV7-9	TRBJ1-5	.	CASSPTGNAVAQHF	TGTGCCAGCAGCCCCACAGGGAACGCAGTTGCCCAGCATTTT
.	TRBV4-3	TRBJ2-2	many	CASSQEGGGELFF	TGCGCCAGCAGCCAAGAGGGGGGCGGGGAGCTGTTTTTT
.	TRBV29-1	TRBJ2-5	many	CSAGAEELETQYF	TGCAGCGCCGGGGCCGAGGAGTTAGAGACCCAGTACTTC
.	TRBV4-3	TRBJ2-1	many	CASSQNLGGGPYNEQFF	TGCGCCAGCAGCCAAAACCTTGGGGGGGGGCCGTACAATGAGCAGTTCTTC
.	TRBV12-3/TRBV12-4	TRBJ2-7	many	CASSLGQAPNYEQYF	TGTGCCAGCAGTTTAGGCCAAGCCCCTAACTACGAGCAGTACTTC
.	TRBV2	TRBJ2-5	many	CASSEISQETQYF	TGTGCCAGCAGTGAAATCAGCCAAGAGACCCAGTACTTC
TRBD2	TRBV5-1	TRBJ2-5	many	CASSLSPLAGGGGETQYF	TGCGCCAGCAGCTTAAGCCCCCTGGCGGGGGGTGGAGGAGAGACCCAGTACTTC
.	TRBV5-1	TRBJ2-1	many	CASSREQTPYNEQFF	TGCGCCAGCAGCAGGGAACAAACCCCGTACAATGAGCAGTTCTTC
.	TRBV14	TRBJ2-1	many	CASSHPKGYEQFF	TGTGCCAGCAGCCATCCTAAAGGGTATGAGCAGTTCTTC
.	TRBV2	TRBJ2-3	many	CASFRDGQDTQYF	TGTGCCAGCTTCCGGGACGGACAAGATACGCAGTATTTT
.	TRBV12-3/TRBV12-4	TRBJ2-3	many	CASSFGSGANTDTQYF	TGTGCCAGCAGCTTCGGGTCCGGGGCTAACACAGATACGCAGTATTTT
TRBD2	TRBV4-2	TRBJ2-7	many	CASSRRAGGQNYEQYF	TGTGCCAGCAGCCGCCGAGCGGGGGGACAGAACTACGAGCAGTACTTC
.	TRBV27	TRBJ1-5	many	CASSRGEGNQPQHF	TGTGCCAGCAGTAGGGGGGAAGGCAATCAGCCCCAGCATTTT
.	TRBV29-1	TRBJ1-1	few	CSVGAGGWNTEAFF	TGCAGCGTTGGCGCCGGGGGTTGGAACACTGAAGCTTTCTTT
.	TRBV30	TRBJ2-7	many	CAWSWGAGDEQYF	TGTGCCTGGAGTTGGGGGGCCGGGGACGAGCAGTACTTC
.	TRBV3-1	TRBJ2-2	many	CASSFTHTGELFF	TGTGCCAGCAGCTTTACTCACACCGGGGAGCTGTTTTTT
TRBD1	TRBV6-5	TRBJ2-3	many	CASSRPGGTQYF	TGTGCCAGCAGCCGCCCAGGGGGAACGCAGTATTTT
TRBD1	TRBV27	TRBJ1-5	many	CASSHRGPNQPQHF	TGTGCCAGCAGCCACAGGGGCCCGAATCAGCCCCAGCATTTT
.	TRBV19	TRBJ1-5	many	CASRTEYSNQPQHF	TGTGCCAGTAGGACAGAGTATAGCAATCAGCCCCAGCATTTT
.	TRBV5-6	TRBJ1-5	few	CASIFFVREWGNQPQHF	TGTGCCAGCATCTTTTTTGTTAGGGAGTGGGGCAATCAGCCCCAGCATTTT
TRBD1	TRBV6-1	TRBJ1-2	many	CATSRQGTNYGYTF	TGTGCCACCTCCAGACAGGGAACTAACTATGGCTACACCTTC
.	TRBV13	TRBJ2-6	.	CASSFSEAGANVLTF	TGTGCCAGCAGCTTCTCGGAGGCTGGGGCCAACGTCCTGACTTTC
.	TRBV7-9	TRBJ2-2	many	CASSLDEANTGELFF	TGTGCCAGCAGCTTAGACGAAGCGAACACCGGGGAGCTGTTTTTT
.	TRBV7-2	TRBJ2-2	many	CASKAANTGELFF	TGTGCCAGCAAGGCGGCGAACACCGGGGAGCTGTTTTTT
.	TRBV29-1	TRBJ1-4	many	CSGRVRLNEKLFF	TGCAGCGGCAGGGTCCGCCTGAATGAAAAACTGTTTTTT
.	TRBV7-2	TRBJ1-1	many	CASSNNTEAFF	TGTGCCAGCTCCAACAACACTGAAGCTTTCTTT
TRBD2	TRBV7-2	TRBJ2-1	many	CASRSGTSGPKQFF	TGTGCCAGCAGATCCGGGACTAGCGGGCCAAAGCAGTTCTTC
.	TRBV27	TRBJ2-1	many	CASSLGGPGNEQFF	TGTGCCAGCAGTTTAGGGGGGCCGGGCAATGAGCAGTTCTTC
.	TRBV18	TRBJ2-1	many	CASSPGRRGVLSYNEQFF	TGTGCCAGCTCACCTGGCCGGCGCGGGGTTTTGTCCTACAATGAGCAGTTCTTC
.	TRBV5-6	TRBJ1-3	many	CASYRLSGNTIYF	TGTGCCAGCTACAGACTCTCTGGAAACACCATATATTTT
TRBD2	TRBV5-5	TRBJ2-1	many	CASRTTSGAYNEQFF	TGTGCCAGCAGGACTACTAGCGGGGCGTACAATGAGCAGTTCTTC
.	TRBV5-1	TRBJ2-2	many	CASRPSGGTGELFF	TGCGCCAGCCGCCCTAGTGGGGGCACCGGGGAGCTGTTTTTT
.	TRBV6-5	TRBJ1-4	many	CASSYSRGVREKLFF	TGTGCCAGCAGTTACTCGAGAGGGGTGAGGGAAAAACTGTTTTTT
.	TRBV29-1	TRBJ2-5	.	CSVEGVVRGAGAHQETQYF	TGCAGCGTTGAAGGGGTAGTTCGCGGGGCAGGGGCCCATCAAGAGACCCAGTACTTC
TRBD2	TRBV4-2	TRBJ2-7	many	CASRGILAGGSYEQYF	TGTGCCAGCAGGGGAATATTAGCGGGGGGTTCCTACGAGCAGTACTTC
.	TRBV6-5	TRBJ1-6	many	CASSYSGTRNNSPLHF	TGTGCCAGCAGTTACTCCGGGACACGAAATAATTCACCCCTCCACTTT